This TCR beta chain comes out of a study of Graves' ophthalmopathy and Graves' hyperthyroidism. Study overall: Prior to any treatment, peripheral blood was collected at the time of initial diagnosis.

RNA transcripts were the template, and TCR beta CDR3 regions were amplified from them. HTBI-primed first-round RT-PCR preceded second-round multiplex PCR. TCRdb re-called the multiplex PCR reads through MiXCR, storing one row per CDR3 protein. The table shows 170,000 or so distinct CDR3 sequences, with 30% to 45% occurring only once. V lost 3 bases and J 3 bases, leaving 8 bases between the germline ends. Per the germline V gene, CDR1 is MRHNA and CDR2 is SNTAGT. The CDR3 runs to 13 residues. This clonotype was counted at least ten times. The rearrangement joins TRBV6-4 to TRBJ1-2; no reliable D call. The sequence was collected from a woman in her 40s with Graves' ophthalmopathy. The sequenced sample consisted of peripheral blood. The CDR3 reads CASSEMGDYGYTF. DNA of the CDR3: TGTGCCAGCAGTGAAATGGGAGACTATGGCTACACCTTC.